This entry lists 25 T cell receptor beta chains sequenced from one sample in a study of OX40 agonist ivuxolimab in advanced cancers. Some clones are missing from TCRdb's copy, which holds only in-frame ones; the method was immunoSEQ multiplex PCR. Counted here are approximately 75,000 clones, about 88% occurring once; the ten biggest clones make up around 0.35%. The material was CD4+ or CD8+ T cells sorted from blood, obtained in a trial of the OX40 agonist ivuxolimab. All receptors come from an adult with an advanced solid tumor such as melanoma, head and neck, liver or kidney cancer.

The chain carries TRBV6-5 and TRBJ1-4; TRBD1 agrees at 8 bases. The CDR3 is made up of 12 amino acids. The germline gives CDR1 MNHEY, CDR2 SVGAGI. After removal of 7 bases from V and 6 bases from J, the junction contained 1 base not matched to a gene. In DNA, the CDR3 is TGTGCCAGCACGACAGGGGATGAAAAACTGTTTTTT. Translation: CASTTGDEKLFF.

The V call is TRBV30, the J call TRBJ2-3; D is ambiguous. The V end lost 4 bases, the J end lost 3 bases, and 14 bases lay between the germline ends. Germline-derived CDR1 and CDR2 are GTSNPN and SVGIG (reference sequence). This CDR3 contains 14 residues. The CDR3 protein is CAWTSKVTTDTQYF. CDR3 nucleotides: TGTGCCTGGACGAGTAAAGTGACGACAGATACGCAGTATTTT.

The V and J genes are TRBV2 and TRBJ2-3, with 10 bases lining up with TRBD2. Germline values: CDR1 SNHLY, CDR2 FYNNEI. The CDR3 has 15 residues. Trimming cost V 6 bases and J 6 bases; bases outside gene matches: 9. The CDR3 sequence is CASSPSSGGRDTQYF. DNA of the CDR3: TGTGCCAGCAGCCCCTCTAGCGGGGGAAGGGATACGCAGTATTTT.

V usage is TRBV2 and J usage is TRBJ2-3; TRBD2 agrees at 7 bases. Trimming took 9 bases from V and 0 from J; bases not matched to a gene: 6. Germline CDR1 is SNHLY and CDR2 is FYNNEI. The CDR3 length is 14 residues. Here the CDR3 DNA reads TGTGCCAGTGGGACTAACCCTAGCACAGATACGCAGTATTTT. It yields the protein CASGTNPSTDTQYF. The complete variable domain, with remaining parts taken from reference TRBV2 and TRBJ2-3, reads EPEVTQTPSHQVTQMGQEVILRCVPISNHLYFYWYRQILGQKVEFLVSFYNNEISEKSEIFDDQFSVERPDGSNFTLKIRSTKLEDSAMYFCASGTNPSTDTQYFGPGTRLTVL.

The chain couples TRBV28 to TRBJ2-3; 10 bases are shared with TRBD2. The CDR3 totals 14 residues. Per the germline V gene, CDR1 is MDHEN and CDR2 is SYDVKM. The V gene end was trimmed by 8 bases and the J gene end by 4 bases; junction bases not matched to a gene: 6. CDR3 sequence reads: CASLLAGGSDTQYF. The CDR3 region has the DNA TGTGCCAGCCTGTTAGCGGGAGGTTCAGATACGCAGTATTTT.

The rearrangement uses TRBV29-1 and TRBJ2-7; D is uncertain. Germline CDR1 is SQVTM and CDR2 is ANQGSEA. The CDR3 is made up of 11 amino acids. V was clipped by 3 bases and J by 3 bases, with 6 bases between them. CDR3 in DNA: TGCAGCGTTGAGGGCAACTACGAGCAGTACTTC. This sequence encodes CSVEGNYEQYF.

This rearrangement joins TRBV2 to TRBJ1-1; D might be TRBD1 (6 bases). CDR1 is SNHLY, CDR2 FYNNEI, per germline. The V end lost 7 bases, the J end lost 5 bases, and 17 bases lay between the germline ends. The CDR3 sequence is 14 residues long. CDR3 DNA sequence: TGTGCCAGCACCCGGGGGGGGCCGGGAACTGAAGCTTTCTTT. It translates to CASTRGGPGTEAFF.

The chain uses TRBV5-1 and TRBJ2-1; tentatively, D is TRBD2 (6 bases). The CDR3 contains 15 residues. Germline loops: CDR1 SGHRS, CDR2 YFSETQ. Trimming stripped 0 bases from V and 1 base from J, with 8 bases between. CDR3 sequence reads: CASSLGGVSYNEQFF. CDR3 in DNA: TGCGCCAGCAGCTTGGGCGGGGTATCCTACAATGAGCAGTTCTTC.

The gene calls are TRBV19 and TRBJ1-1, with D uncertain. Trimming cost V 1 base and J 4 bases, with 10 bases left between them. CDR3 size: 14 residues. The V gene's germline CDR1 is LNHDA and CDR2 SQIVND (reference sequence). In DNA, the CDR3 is TGTGCCAGTAGTATAGGAGGCCCAGGCACTGAAGCTTTCTTT. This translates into CASSIGGPGTEAFF.

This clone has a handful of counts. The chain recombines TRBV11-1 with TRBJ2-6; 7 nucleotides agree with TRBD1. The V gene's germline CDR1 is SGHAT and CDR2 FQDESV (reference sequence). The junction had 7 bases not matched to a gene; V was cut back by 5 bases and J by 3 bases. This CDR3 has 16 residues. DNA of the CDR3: TGTGCCAGCAGCCACGTAACAGGGGTTGGGGCCAACGTCCTGACTTTC. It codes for CASSHVTGVGANVLTF.

The CDR3, as DNA: TGTGCCAGCAGCTACGGACTAGCGGGAAAACTTAGCACAGATACGCAGTATTTT. Residues: CASSYGLAGKLSTDTQYF. The V and J genes are TRBV5-4 and TRBJ2-3; 12 nucleotides agree with TRBD2. V gave up 3 bases and J gave up 0 bases; unmatched junction bases: 8. Germline V CDR1 and CDR2: SGHNT, YYREEE (reference sequence). This CDR3 has 18 amino acids.

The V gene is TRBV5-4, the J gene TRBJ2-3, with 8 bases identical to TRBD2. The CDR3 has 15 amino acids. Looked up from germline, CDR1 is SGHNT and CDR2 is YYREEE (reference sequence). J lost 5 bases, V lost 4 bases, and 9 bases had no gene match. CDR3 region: CASSPAGAIGDTQYF. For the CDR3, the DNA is TGTGCCAGCAGCCCAGCGGGGGCGATAGGAGATACGCAGTATTTT.

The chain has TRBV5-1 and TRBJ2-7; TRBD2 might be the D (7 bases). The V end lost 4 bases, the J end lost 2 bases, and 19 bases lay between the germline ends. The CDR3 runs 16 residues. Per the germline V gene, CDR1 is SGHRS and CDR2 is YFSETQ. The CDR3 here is CASSPGGSLLAYEQYF. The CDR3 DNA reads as TGCGCCAGCAGCCCGGGGGGCAGTTTGTTAGCCTACGAGCAGTACTTC.

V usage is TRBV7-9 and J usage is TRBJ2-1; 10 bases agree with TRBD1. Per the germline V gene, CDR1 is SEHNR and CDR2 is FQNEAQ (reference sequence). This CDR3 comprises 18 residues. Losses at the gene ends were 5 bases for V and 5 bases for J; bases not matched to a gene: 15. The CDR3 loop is CASSMTPDRGLFNNEQFF. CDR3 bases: TGTGCCAGCAGCATGACCCCCGACAGGGGGCTTTTTAACAATGAGCAGTTCTTC.

The CDR3 loop reads CASSERGQDNSPLHF. In DNA, the CDR3 is TGTGCCAGCAGTGAGAGGGGCCAAGATAATTCACCCCTCCACTTT. J is TRBJ1-6 and V is TRBV2; D is perhaps TRBD1 (5 bases). CDR1 is SNHLY and CDR2 is FYNNEI in the germline V gene. Trimming removed 3 bases from V and 5 bases from J, with 11 bases in between. The CDR3 length is 15 residues.

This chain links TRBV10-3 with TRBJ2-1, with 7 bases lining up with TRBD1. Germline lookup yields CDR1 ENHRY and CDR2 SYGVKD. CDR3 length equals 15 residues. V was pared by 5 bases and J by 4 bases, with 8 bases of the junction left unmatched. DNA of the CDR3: TGTGCCATCAGTTCGACAGGGCCCTCGTACAATGAGCAGTTCTTC. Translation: CAISSTGPSYNEQFF.

Here the CDR3 DNA reads TGTGCCATTCTAGCGGGGCTATCTGAGCAGTTCTTC. Translation: CAILAGLSEQFF. The chain links TRBV6-1 to TRBJ2-1; 9 bases agree with TRBD2. The CDR3 is made up of 12 amino acids. Trimming cost V 10 bases and J 9 bases; bases outside gene matches: 7. From germline, CDR1 is MNHNS and CDR2 SASEGT.

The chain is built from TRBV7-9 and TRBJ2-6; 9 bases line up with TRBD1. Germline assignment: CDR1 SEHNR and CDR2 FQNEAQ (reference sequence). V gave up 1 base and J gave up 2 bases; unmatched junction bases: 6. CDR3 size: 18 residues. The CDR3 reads CASSLEQGAETGANVLTF. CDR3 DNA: TGTGCCAGCAGCTTAGAACAGGGGGCTGAGACTGGGGCCAACGTCCTGACTTTC.

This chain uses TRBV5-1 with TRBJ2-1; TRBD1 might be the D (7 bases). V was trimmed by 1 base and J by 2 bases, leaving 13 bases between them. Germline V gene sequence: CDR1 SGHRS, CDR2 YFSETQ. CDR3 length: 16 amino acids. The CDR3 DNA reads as TGCGCCAGCAGCTTGATCAGGGGGGTCCCCTACAATGAGCAGTTCTTC. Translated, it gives CASSLIRGVPYNEQFF.

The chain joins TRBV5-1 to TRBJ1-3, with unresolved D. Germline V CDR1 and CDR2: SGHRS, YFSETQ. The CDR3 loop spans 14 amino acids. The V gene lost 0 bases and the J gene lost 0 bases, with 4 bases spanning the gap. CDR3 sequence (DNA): TGCGCCAGCAGCTTGGATAACTCTGGAAACACCATATATTTT. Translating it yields CASSLDNSGNTIYF.

CDR3: CASSFQTVTYEQYF. The CDR3, as DNA: TGTGCCAGCAGTTTCCAGACAGTTACCTACGAGCAGTACTTC. V is TRBV28 and J is TRBJ2-7; D is possibly TRBD1 (5 bases). The CDR3 consists of 14 residues. Trimming shortened V by 3 bases and J by 2 bases, and 11 bases separated the two germline ends. Germline V lookup: CDR1 MDHEN, CDR2 SYDVKM.

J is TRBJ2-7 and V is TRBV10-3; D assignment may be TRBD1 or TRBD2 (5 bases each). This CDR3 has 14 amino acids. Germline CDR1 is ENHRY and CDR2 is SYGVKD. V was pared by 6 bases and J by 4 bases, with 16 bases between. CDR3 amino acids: CAIRLKGTAYEQYF. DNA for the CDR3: TGTGCCATCAGGCTCAAAGGGACGGCGTACGAGCAGTACTTC.

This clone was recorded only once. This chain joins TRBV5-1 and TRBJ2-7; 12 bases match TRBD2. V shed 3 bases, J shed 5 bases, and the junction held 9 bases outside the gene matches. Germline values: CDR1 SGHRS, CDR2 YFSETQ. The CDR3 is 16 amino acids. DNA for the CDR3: TGCGCCAGCAGCTCGAGGACTAGCGGGGCTCTGGACGAGCAGTACTTC. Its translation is CASSSRTSGALDEQYF.

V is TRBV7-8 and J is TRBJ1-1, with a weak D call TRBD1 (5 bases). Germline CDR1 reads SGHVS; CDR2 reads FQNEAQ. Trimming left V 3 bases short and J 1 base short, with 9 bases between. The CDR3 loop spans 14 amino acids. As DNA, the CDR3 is TGTGCCAGCAGCTTCCAGGGAGCGAACACTGAAGCTTTCTTT. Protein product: CASSFQGANTEAFF.

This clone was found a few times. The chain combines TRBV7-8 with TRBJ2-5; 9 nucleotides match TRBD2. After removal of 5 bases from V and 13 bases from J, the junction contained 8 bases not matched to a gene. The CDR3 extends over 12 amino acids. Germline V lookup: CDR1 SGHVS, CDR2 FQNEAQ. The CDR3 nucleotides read TGTGCCAGCAGCGATACGATAGCGGGAGTGTACTTC. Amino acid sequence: CASSDTIAGVYF.